This T cell receptor (beta chain) was identified during a study of blood T cell repertoires in COVID-19. Study-wide context: The United States, Italy and Spain were the sources of the acute and convalescent COVID-19 samples. In each case, the material was cDNA or gDNA derived from T cells, B-cell-depleted T cells, or PBMCs.

Seattle researchers signed up patients amid active infection and tracked them longitudinally. The CDR3 totals 15 residues. Germline V gene lookup returns CDR1 MNHEY and CDR2 SVGAGI. Trimming at V came to 7 bases and at J to 2 bases, leaving 10 bases not matched to a gene. In the authors' workflow: Using reference gene primer amplification, nucleated cell counts were estimated. The data were produced by immunoSEQ multiplex PCR, yet TCRdb's version contains in-frame clones alone and is incomplete. D and trimming were read from the DNA, whereas the V and J calls and clone size are those reported in that table. This sample has some 260,000 clones, with about 87% found just once.

The clonotype originates from a woman aged 70-85 years with COVID-19, enrolled during active disease. What was sequenced was peripheral blood. The rearrangement joins TRBV6-5 to TRBJ1-1; 7 bases are a match to TRBD1. CDR3 DNA: TGTGCCAGCATCCTCCGGACAGGAGGAAACACTGAAGCTTTCTTT. Translating it yields CASILRTGGNTEAFF.